This TCR beta chain was found in a study of early T cells in non-severe SARS-CoV-2 infection. TCRdb reprocessed the 5' RACE reads with MiXCR, giving one entry per CDR3 protein. This sample yields roughly 90,000 distinct CDR3 sequences, of which 14% to 15% are seen a single time; approximately 0.54% belongs to the top ten. Germline CDR1 reads LNHDA; CDR2 reads SQIVND (reference sequence). The CDR3 spans 13 residues. V was clipped by 6 bases and J by 3 bases, with 11 bases between them. This clonotype was counted at least ten times. This chain connects TRBV19 to TRBJ1-2; D ambiguous. Material: whole blood. This clonotype was obtained from an adult who was a healthcare worker with PCR-confirmed SARS-CoV-2 infection or an uninfected control (not recorded which). This CDR3 reads CASSPLGDYGYTF. The CDR3 DNA is TGTGCCAGTAGCCCCCTTGGGGACTATGGCTACACCTTC.